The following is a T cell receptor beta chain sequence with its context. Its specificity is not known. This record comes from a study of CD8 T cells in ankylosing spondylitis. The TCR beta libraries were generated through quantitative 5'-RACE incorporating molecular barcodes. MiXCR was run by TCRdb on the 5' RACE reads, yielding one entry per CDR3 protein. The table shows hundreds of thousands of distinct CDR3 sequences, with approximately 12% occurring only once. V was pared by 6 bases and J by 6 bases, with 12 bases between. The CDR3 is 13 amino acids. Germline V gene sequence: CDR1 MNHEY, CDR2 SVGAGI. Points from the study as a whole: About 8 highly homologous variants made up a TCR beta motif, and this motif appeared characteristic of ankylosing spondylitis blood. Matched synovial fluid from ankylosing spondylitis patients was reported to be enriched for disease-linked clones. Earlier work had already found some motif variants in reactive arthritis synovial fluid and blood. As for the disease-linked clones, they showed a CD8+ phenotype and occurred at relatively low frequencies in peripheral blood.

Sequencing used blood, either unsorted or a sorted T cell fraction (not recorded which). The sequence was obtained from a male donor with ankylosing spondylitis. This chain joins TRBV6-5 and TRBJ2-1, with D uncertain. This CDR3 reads CASRYERSNEQFF. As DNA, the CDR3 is TGTGCCAGCAGATATGAACGGAGCAATGAGCAGTTCTTC.